This T cell receptor (beta chain) comes out of a study of T cells after posttransplantation cyclophosphamide (dated by TCRdb to 2016 to 2017). With regard to the full study: T cell repertoire reconstitution was tracked by TRB sequencing after myeloablative bone marrow transplantation in which posttransplantation cyclophosphamide was used as GVHD prophylaxis. Samples from some 40 PTCy-treated patients, along with samples from roughly 15 of their related bone marrow donors, underwent antigen receptor sequencing. In 3 patients, up to 3 additional blood samples taken between 2 and 5.2 years after transplant also underwent TRB sequencing, as did pretransplant blood from 4 patients. Public TRB sequences were queried against a database of over 3,600 sequences associated with responses to pathogens, tumor antigens, self-antigens and alloantigens. TRB sequencing was performed on blood from all 35 or so PTCy patients with 1-year posttransplant specimens. Because TRA and TRB clonality correlated tightly in some 10 samples, the subsequent TCR analyses were limited to TRB only.

The CDR3 runs 17 residues from the cysteine to the phenylalanine. Just the 51-base CDR3 DNA is kept, in frame starting at base 1. CDR1 and CDR2, looked up from the germline V gene, are SGDLS and YYNGEE. V is shortened by 0 bases, J by 4 bases, and the region joining them spans 14 bases. The treatment or condition label, read with the paper, signifies: high-dose cyclophosphamide on days +3 and +4 as single-agent GVHD prophylaxis. Patients in the PTCy group got busulfan and fludarabine conditioning, a marrow graft from a related or unrelated donor, and cyclophosphamide on days +3 and +4. PTCy-treated patients were drawn from a prospective multi-institutional clinical trial. Peripheral blood and bone marrow mononuclear cells were isolated by Ficoll-Hypaque density centrifugation and cryopreserved. This clone was seen ten or more times. Its antigen has not been determined. One base away there is no much larger clone; base qualities are not given.

General conclusions and limits of the study: Donor-recipient similarity was low at 1-2 months but increased during the first year, and donor CD8+ memory clones often dominated later blood repertoires. The TRB repertoires of T cells infiltrating skin or GI tract showed only limited overlap with the TRB repertoires of T cells in blood. Across approximately 41 patients, TRB clonality was highly associated with recipient CMV seropositivity and CMV reactivation, and PTCy diversity was similar to diversity in CNI/methotrexate controls.

Genomic DNA was the input for TRB sequencing, which was run either with the immunoSEQ assay at survey resolution or with the hsTCRB kit. The authors' analysis ran thus. The immunoSEQ software handled initial read processing, and the LymphoSeq R package was used for repertoire analyses. For each TRB dataset, clonality was calculated as 1 minus normalized Shannon entropy, and the Gini coefficient was computed as well. Phenotypes of unsorted samples were inferred by mapping TRB sequences from sorted subsets of the recipient or donor onto the same recipient's unsorted samples. Here the immuneACCESS table is served through TCRdb, limited to in-frame sequences with V and J called. Missing clones are a known gap in these copies; in checked studies unresolved V genes cover under half, and the rest lacks a known reason. V, J and clone size reflect that table, while D and trimming were determined from the DNA. In this sample, about 5,400 clones appear, none counted once only. Under 30% of the sample is held by the ten biggest clonotypes.

Sequenced material: PBMCs, taken about 390 days after allogeneic stem cell transplant with posttransplant cyclophosphamide. This chain joins TRBV9 to TRBJ2-6; TRBD1 is perhaps the D gene, given 6 matching bases. The TCR originated in a male patient aged 55-69 years who received an allogeneic stem cell transplant from a related donor, was CMV-positive, and had acute GVHD only. Post transplant, some T cells may arise from the graft donor. In nucleotide form, the sequence is TGTGCCAGCAGCGTAGGGGAAGGGGGTTTGGGGGCCAACGTCCTGACTTTC. The encoded protein is CASSVGEGGLGANVLTF.